The 23 T cell receptor beta chains below were found in one sample sequenced in a study of regulatory T cells in long-lasting Graves disease. Libraries of TCR beta came from iRepertoire HTBI primers plus Arm-PCR of CDR3 regions. TCRdb re-analysed the multiplex PCR reads in MiXCR, keeping a single row per CDR3 protein. The table records almost 450,000 distinct CDR3 sequences, about 16% of them present only once. Time point noted: newly diagnosed GD, antithyroid drugs for less than 3 months. From PBMCs, RNA was extracted and then used to make the TCR library. This sample was shared with a second study, whose subject was T cells in Graves' hyperthyroidism and ophthalmopathy.

The material was peripheral blood mononuclear cells (PBMCs), obtained at new diagnosis, from a patient treated with antithyroid drugs. These receptors were taken from a woman under 40 with Graves disease.

This clonotype was counted at least ten times. V usage is TRBV6-1 and J usage is TRBJ1-5; unclear D gene. The CDR3 covers 16 residues. The V gene's germline CDR1 is MNHNS and CDR2 SASEGT. The V gene lost 3 bases and the J gene lost 3 bases, with 15 bases spanning the gap. The CDR3 coding sequence is TGTGCCAGCAGTGATTTTTTCGGGAGTTTCAATCAGCCCCAGCATTTT. This codes for CASSDFFGSFNQPQHF.

About this clonotype: Being one base from a much bigger clone, this may be a read error. The chain has TRBV29-1 and TRBJ2-1; a weak D match, TRBD1 (6 bases). V lost 7 bases, J lost 2 bases, and 12 bases lay in between. There are 13 residues in the CDR3. CDR1 and CDR2 (germline): SQVTM, ANQGSEA. The CDR3 DNA is TGCAGCGCGACACCAGGGGCCTACAATGAGCAGTTCTTC. Translated: CSATPGAYNEQFF.

CDR3 sequence (DNA): TGTGCCAGCAGCCAAGAAGGCGGGCTAGCGGTCACAGATACGCAGTATTTT. Translated, it gives CASSQEGGLAVTDTQYF. V and J are TRBV3-1 and TRBJ2-3, with 7 bases that match TRBD2. This CDR3 has 17 residues. CDR1 and CDR2 (germline): LGHDT, YNNKEL (reference sequence). V gave up 0 bases and J gave up 2 bases; unmatched junction bases: 8.

This clonotype was counted at least ten times. V usage is TRBV3-1 and J usage is TRBJ2-7, with D possibly being TRBD1 (5 bases). V shed 2 bases and J shed 6 bases, with 11 bases lying between them. This CDR3 contains 13 residues. The V gene's germline CDR1 is LGHDT and CDR2 YNNKEL (reference sequence). The CDR3 reads CASSQLQGTEQYF. The DNA of the CDR3 is TGTGCCAGCAGCCAACTTCAGGGAACCGAGCAGTACTTC.

There are many counts of this clonotype. This chain joins TRBV7-3 and TRBJ2-3; 7 positions agree with TRBD2. The CDR3 loop spans 15 amino acids. CDR1 SGHTA and CDR2 FQGTGA come from the germline V gene. Trimming removed 1 base from V and 3 bases from J; junction bases left unmatched: 4. The CDR3 protein is CASSLIGGRTDTQYF. Here the CDR3 DNA reads TGTGCCAGCAGCTTAATCGGGGGGAGGACAGATACGCAGTATTTT.

V gene TRBV27 combines with J gene TRBJ2-5; 12 nucleotides line up with TRBD2. Losses at the gene ends were 6 bases for V and 4 bases for J; bases not matched to a gene: 15. In germline, CDR1 is MNHEY, CDR2 SMNVEV (reference sequence). This CDR3 region has 18 residues. The CDR3 loop is CASRYALAGGPEAETQYF. CDR3 nucleotides: TGTGCCAGCAGATATGCCCTAGCGGGAGGGCCGGAAGCAGAGACCCAGTACTTC.

With regard to this clonotype: A much bigger clone sits one base away, suggesting this may be a read error. The chain combines TRBV2 with TRBJ2-2; D is unresolved. Germline CDR1 is SNHLY and CDR2 is FYNNEI. CDR3 length: 13 residues. V lost 4 bases and J 4 bases, leaving 7 bases between the germline ends. The CDR3 sequence: CASSGHSTGELFF. CDR3 nucleotide sequence: TGTGCCAGCAGTGGTCATAGCACCGGGGAGCTGTTTTTT.

This chain links TRBV13 with TRBJ2-7, with TRBD1 matching over 10 bases. Germline CDR1 is PRHDT and CDR2 is FYEKMQ (reference sequence). There are 16 residues in the CDR3. After removal of 4 bases from V and 3 bases from J, the junction contained 9 bases not matched to a gene. CDR3 sequence (DNA): TGTGCCAGCAGCTCACCACCCGGGACAGGGGTCTACGAGCAGTACTTC. Amino acid sequence: CASSSPPGTGVYEQYF.

This clonotype was found many times. The chain is built from TRBV18 and TRBJ2-1, with 9 bases that match TRBD2. From germline, CDR1 is KGHSH and CDR2 LQKENI. Trimming cost V 8 bases and J 1 base; bases outside gene matches: 6. The length of the CDR3 is 15 residues. The CDR3 bases are TGTGCCAGCAGTCGACTAGCGGATTCCTACAATGAGCAGTTCTTC. Its protein product is CASSRLADSYNEQFF.

This clonotype showed up many times. V gene TRBV12-3 or TRBV12-4 combines with J gene TRBJ2-7; unclear D gene. Trimming took off 7 bases at V and 2 bases at J, with 12 bases between the two ends. The CDR3 consists of 13 residues. The CDR3 DNA reads as TGTGCCAGCAAACCCCCCCTAGCCTACGAGCAGTACTTC. It specifies CASKPPLAYEQYF.

This clonotype was detected a few times. The chain links TRBV19 to TRBJ1-2; 8 positions agree with TRBD1. Germline V gene data show CDR1 as LNHDA and CDR2 as SQIVND (reference sequence). This CDR3 has 14 amino acids. V was pared by 5 bases and J by 6 bases, with 8 bases of the junction left unmatched. The CDR3 nucleotides read TGTGCCAGTAGTGTCCTCGACAGGGGTCATGGCTACACCTTC. Residues: CASSVLDRGHGYTF.

About this clonotype: This may be a read error: a much more frequent sequence differs by one nucleotide. This chain links TRBV24-1 with TRBJ2-3; D might be TRBD1 or TRBD2, each matching 6 bases. The CDR3 has 15 residues. The germline gives CDR1 KGHDR, CDR2 SFDVKD. V shed 4 bases and J shed 11 bases, with 21 bases lying between them. The CDR3 nucleotides are TGTGCCACCAGTGACCCGATAACAGGGTCCGGGGGGCAGTATTTT. This codes for CATSDPITGSGGQYF.

This clonotype was counted at least ten times. The V call is TRBV20-1, the J call TRBJ2-1; D is uncertain. The CDR3 consists of 11 residues. CDR1 is DFQATT and CDR2 is SNEGSKA in the germline V gene (reference sequence). V lost 6 bases and J lost 7, with 10 bases in between. This CDR3 reads CSAQIENEQFF. CDR3 DNA sequence: TGCAGTGCCCAGATAGAGAATGAGCAGTTCTTC.

CDR3 sequence: CASSYRPGDYSGANVLTF. Written as DNA, the CDR3 is TGTGCCAGCAGTTACCGGCCAGGTGACTACTCTGGGGCCAACGTCCTGACTTTC. The chain carries TRBV6-2 or TRBV6-3 and TRBJ2-6, with a weak D call TRBD2 (5 bases). CDR1 and CDR2 from the germline V gene are MNHEY and SVGEGT. V was trimmed by 2 bases and J by 0 bases, leaving 14 bases between them. The CDR3 covers 18 residues.

This clonotype was observed many times. The chain recombines TRBV29-1 with TRBJ1-2; unclear D gene. The CDR3 has 15 amino acids. V was shortened by 0 bases and J by 2 bases, with 13 bases between the two germline ends. The germline V gene encodes CDR1 SQVTM and CDR2 ANQGSEA. The CDR3 bases are TGCAGCGTTGAAGATCGCGGGAGAAAGAACTATGGCTACACCTTC. The encoded protein is CSVEDRGRKNYGYTF.

This clonotype occurred a few times. The gene calls are TRBV12-3 or TRBV12-4 and TRBJ1-4, with D uncertain. The germline V and J ends were trimmed by 8 bases and 3 bases, with 1 base remaining between them. The CDR3 is made up of 10 amino acids. CDR3 sequence reads: CASANEKLFF. The CDR3 coding sequence is TGTGCCAGCGCTAATGAAAAACTGTTTTTT.

The V gene is TRBV9, the J gene TRBJ2-3; 8 nucleotides line up with TRBD2. The germline CDR1 and CDR2 sequences are SGDLS and YYNGEE. The CDR3 sequence is 19 residues long. Trimming removed 0 bases from V and 6 bases from J; junction bases left unmatched: 18. Here the CDR3 reads CASSVGAGGAPPGGDTQYF. The CDR3 DNA sequence: TGTGCCAGCAGCGTAGGGGCGGGGGGTGCTCCTCCAGGCGGGGATACGCAGTATTTT.

V and J are TRBV4-1 and TRBJ1-2, with D perhaps matching TRBD1 (6 bases). Germline V gene lookup returns CDR1 MGHRA and CDR2 YSYEKL. Trimming took 1 base from V and 6 from J, leaving 12 bases between them. CDR3 length: 14 amino acids. CDR3 amino acids: CASSQGWTADGYTF. The CDR3 DNA sequence: TGCGCCAGCAGCCAAGGGTGGACAGCGGATGGCTACACCTTC.

As to this clonotype: This may come from a read error, since a much larger clone is one base off. The chain carries TRBV11-2 and TRBJ2-5, with 8 bases matching TRBD2. The CDR3 is 12 residues long. Germline V lookup: CDR1 SGHAT, CDR2 FQNNGV. In DNA, the CDR3 is TGTGCCAGCCCGCGTCGGGGGGGAACCCGGTACTTC. The encoded protein is CASPRRGGTRYF.

This clonotype was observed many times. The chain recombines TRBV20-1 with TRBJ2-1; possible D gene TRBD1, 6 bases. Germline loops: CDR1 DFQATT, CDR2 SNEGSKA (reference sequence). V shed 2 bases and J shed 8 bases, with 16 bases lying between them. CDR3 length: 14 amino acids. The CDR3 sequence is CSARLGEAGDEQFF. In DNA, the CDR3 is TGCAGTGCTAGATTGGGGGAAGCAGGGGATGAGCAGTTCTTC.

This clonotype was detected ten times or more. This chain joins TRBV12-3 or TRBV12-4 and TRBJ2-5; TRBD2 agrees at 8 bases. V was pared by 6 bases and J by 5 bases, with 11 bases of the junction left unmatched. This CDR3 contains 15 residues. CDR3 sequence: CASSFLLTSGETQYF. The CDR3 bases are TGTGCCAGCAGCTTCCTCCTTACTAGCGGCGAGACCCAGTACTTC.

This clonotype was seen a handful of times. The genes are TRBV4-3 and TRBJ2-3; D gene uncertain. The germline gives CDR1 LGHNA, CDR2 YSLEER. CDR3 length equals 16 residues. Trimming cost V 4 bases and J 0 bases, with 14 bases left between them. This CDR3 is CASSRLGFPSTDTQYF. The CDR3 DNA follows: TGCGCCAGCAGCCGTCTGGGGTTCCCTAGCACAGATACGCAGTATTTT.

Many counts were recorded for this clonotype. This chain uses TRBV5-6 with TRBJ2-1, with D uncertain. CDR3 length equals 15 residues. Germline V gives CDR1 SGHDT, CDR2 YYEEEE. V was cut by 0 bases and J by 7 bases, with 14 bases left in between. CDR3 coding DNA: TGTGCCAGCAGCTTGGCCGGAGTAGGTGGGAATGAGCAGTTCTTC. Translated, it gives CASSLAGVGGNEQFF. Filled out from reference TRBV5-6 and TRBJ2-1, the complete variable domain reads DAGVTQSPTHLIKTRGQQVTLRCSPKSGHDTVSWYQQALGQGPQFIFQYYEEEERQRGNFPDRFSGHQFPNYSSELNVNALLLGDSALYLCASSLAGVGGNEQFFGPGTRLTVL.